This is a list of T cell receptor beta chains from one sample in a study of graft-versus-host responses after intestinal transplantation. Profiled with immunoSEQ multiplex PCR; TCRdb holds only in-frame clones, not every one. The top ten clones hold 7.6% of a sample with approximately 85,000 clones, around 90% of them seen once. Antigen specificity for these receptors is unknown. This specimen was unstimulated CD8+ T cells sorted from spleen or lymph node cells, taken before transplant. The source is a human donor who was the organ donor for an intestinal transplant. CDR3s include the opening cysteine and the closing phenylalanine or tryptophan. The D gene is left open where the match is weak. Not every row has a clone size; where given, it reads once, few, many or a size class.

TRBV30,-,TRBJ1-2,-,TGTGCCTGGAGTTCCTCGGGTGATGGCTACACCTTC,CAWSSSGDGYTF
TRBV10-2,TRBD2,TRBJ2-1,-,TGCGCCAGCAGTGATACGGGGGGGGTTTGGCATGAGCAGTTCTTC,CASSDTGGVWHEQFF
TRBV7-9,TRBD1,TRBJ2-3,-,TGTGCCAGCCCGGGACAGGGGGATATAGATACGCAGTATTTT,CASPGQGDIDTQYF
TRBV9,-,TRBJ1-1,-,TGTGCCAGCAGCCTTAGTGGGAAAAGCGCTGAAGCTTTCTTT,CASSLSGKSAEAFF
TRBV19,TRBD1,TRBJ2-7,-,TGTGCCAGTAGTTTCGGACAGGGTTGGTACGAGCAGTACTTC,CASSFGQGWYEQYF
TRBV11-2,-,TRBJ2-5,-,TGTGCCAGCAGCTTAGCGGTGGGGTTTCAAGAGACCCAGTACTTC,CASSLAVGFQETQYF
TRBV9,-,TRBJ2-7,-,TGTGCCAGCAGCGTAGGTTCCCATTCCGGCGAGCAGTACTTC,CASSVGSHSGEQYF
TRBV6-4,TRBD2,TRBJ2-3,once,TGTGCCAGCAGTGAAATAGCGGGGGGCACAGATACGCAGTATTTT,CASSEIAGGTDTQYF
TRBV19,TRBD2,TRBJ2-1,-,TGTGCCAGTAGTGGCGGGGGGGCCTTGTACAATGAGCAGTTCTTC,CASSGGGALYNEQFF
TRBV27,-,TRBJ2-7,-,TGTGCCAGCAGTCCTCCGGGGAGGCGCGAGCAGTACTTC,CASSPPGRREQYF
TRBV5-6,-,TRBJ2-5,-,TGTGCCAGCAGCTTGGTCCAGGGGGGAAGAGAGACCCAGTACTTC,CASSLVQGGRETQYF
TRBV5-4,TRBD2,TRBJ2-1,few,TGTGCGATACCCAGGACTAGCGGGTCTAATGAGCAGTTCTTC,CAIPRTSGSNEQFF
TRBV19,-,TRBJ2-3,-,TGTGCCAGTAGTATAGTGTCTGGGGCTAGCACAGATACGCAGTATTTT,CASSIVSGASTDTQYF
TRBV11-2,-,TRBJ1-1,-,TGTGCCAGCAGCCCCGGGACAAGGACGGAGACTGAAGCTTTCTTT,CASSPGTRTETEAFF
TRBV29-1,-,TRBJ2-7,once,TGCAGCGTTGCCGGCAGGAGCTACGAGCAGTACTTC,CSVAGRSYEQYF
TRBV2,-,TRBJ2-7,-,TGTGCCAGTCTCGGGGACTTCGAAGAGCAGTACTTC,CASLGDFEEQYF
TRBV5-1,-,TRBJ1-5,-,TGCGCCAGCAGCTTGGAGGGGAACAATCAGCCCCAGCATTTT,CASSLEGNNQPQHF
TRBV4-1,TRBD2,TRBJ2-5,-,TGCGCCAGCAGCCAAGCAGGCACTAGCGGGGGGATAGAGACCCAGTACTTC,CASSQAGTSGGIETQYF
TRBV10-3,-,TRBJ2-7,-,TGTGCCATCAGTCCACCGGGACTCCTCTACGAGCAGTACTTC,CAISPPGLLYEQYF
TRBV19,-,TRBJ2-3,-,TGTGCCAGTAGCCCAAGCGGAGCTAGCACAGATACGCAGTATTTT,CASSPSGASTDTQYF
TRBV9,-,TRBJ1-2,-,TGTGCCAGCAGCGTACCGGGCGATGGCTACACCTTC,CASSVPGDGYTF
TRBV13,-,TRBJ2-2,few,TGTGCCAGCAGTTACACCGGGGAGCTGTTTTTT,CASSYTGELFF
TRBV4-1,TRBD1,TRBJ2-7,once,TGCGCCAGCAGCCCGGACAGGGGCTCCTACGAGCAGTACTTC,CASSPDRGSYEQYF
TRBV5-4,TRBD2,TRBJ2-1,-,TGTGCCAGCAGCTTGGCCCTAGCGGGTATAAGGGGTGAGCAGTTCTTC,CASSLALAGIRGEQFF
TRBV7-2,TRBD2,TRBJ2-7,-,TGTGCCAGCAGCCACTTGACGCGGGGGGACTCCTACGAGCAGTACTTC,CASSHLTRGDSYEQYF
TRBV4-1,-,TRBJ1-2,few,TGCGCCAGCAGCCAAGAACCAGGGGTTAACTATGGCTACACCTTC,CASSQEPGVNYGYTF
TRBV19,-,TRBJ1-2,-,TGTGCCAGTCCGGGGCGAAACTATGGCTACACCTTC,CASPGRNYGYTF
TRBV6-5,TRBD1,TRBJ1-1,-,TGTGCCAGCAGTTGGACAGGGGGCGGGAACACTGAAGCTTTCTTT,CASSWTGGGNTEAFF
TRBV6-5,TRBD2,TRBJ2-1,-,TGTGCCAGCAGTTACAGCGGGGTGGACAATGAGCAGTTCTTC,CASSYSGVDNEQFF
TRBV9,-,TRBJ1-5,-,TGTGCCAGCAGCCCCGGGGGTGGTAATCAGCCCCAGCATTTT,CASSPGGGNQPQHF
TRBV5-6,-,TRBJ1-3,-,TGTGCCAGCAGCTTGGGAACAGCAGTCCGAAACACCATATATTTT,CASSLGTAVRNTIYF
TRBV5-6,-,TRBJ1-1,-,TGTGCCAGCAGCTTGGTGGGTGTCATGAACACTGAAGCTTTCTTT,CASSLVGVMNTEAFF
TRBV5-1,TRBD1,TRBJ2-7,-,TGCGCCAGCAGCTTGGGTTCGGGACAGATGTTCTACGAGCAGTACTTC,CASSLGSGQMFYEQYF
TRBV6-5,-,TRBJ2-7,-,TGTGCCAGCAGTTACTCTACGGGGTTAGGGGAGCAGTACTTC,CASSYSTGLGEQYF
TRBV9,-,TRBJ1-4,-,TGTGCCAGCAGCGTAGCAGGGGCGCCGGGTGAAAAACTGTTTTTT,CASSVAGAPGEKLFF
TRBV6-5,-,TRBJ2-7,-,TGTGCCAGCAGTGAAGGAGGGGGCGCGTACGAGCAGTACTTC,CASSEGGGAYEQYF
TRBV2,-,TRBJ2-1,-,TGTGCCAGCAGTGAACTATTGAACTCCTATAATGAGCAGTTCTTC,CASSELLNSYNEQFF
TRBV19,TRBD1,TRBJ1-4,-,TGTGCCAGTAGTATAATGGACAGGGGGTCGGATGAAAAACTGTTTTTT,CASSIMDRGSDEKLFF
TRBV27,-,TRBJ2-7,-,TGTGCCAGCAGTTTATCACGCCGCTACGAGCAGTACTTC,CASSLSRRYEQYF
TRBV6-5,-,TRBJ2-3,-,TGTGCCAGCAGTTACCACGCTATAAACACAGATACGCAGTATTTT,CASSYHAINTDTQYF
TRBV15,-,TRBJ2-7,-,TGTGCCACCAGCAGAGATATGGGAACCGCCTACGAGCAGTACTTC,CATSRDMGTAYEQYF
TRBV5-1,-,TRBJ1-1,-,TGCGCCAGCAGCTTCCGAGAAGAGAACACTGAAGCTTTCTTT,CASSFREENTEAFF
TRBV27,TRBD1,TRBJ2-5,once,TGTGCCAGCAACCCCCCGGGACAGATAAGCCAAGAGACCCAGTACTTC,CASNPPGQISQETQYF
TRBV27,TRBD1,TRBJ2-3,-,TGTGCCAGCAGCCTTAACACAGGGGGCGAGGGGGATACGCAGTATTTT,CASSLNTGGEGDTQYF
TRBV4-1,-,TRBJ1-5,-,TGCGCCAGCAGCCAAGGCAAGGCCAGCAATCAGCCCCAGCATTTT,CASSQGKASNQPQHF
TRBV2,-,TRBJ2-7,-,TGTGCCAGCAGTGAAGGCGTTGGGGCCACCTTCTACGAGCAGTACTTC,CASSEGVGATFYEQYF
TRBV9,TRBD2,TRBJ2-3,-,TGTGCCAGCAGCGTAGTTAGCGGGGCTAGCACAGATACGCAGTATTTT,CASSVVSGASTDTQYF
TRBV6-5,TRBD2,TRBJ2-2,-,TGTGCCAGCAGTTACTCCGGGGGGGCCGGTGGGGAGCTGTTTTTT,CASSYSGGAGGELFF
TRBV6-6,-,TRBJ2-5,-,TGTGCCAGCAGTTTCGGACTGGGAGAGACCCAGTACTTC,CASSFGLGETQYF
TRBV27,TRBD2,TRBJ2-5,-,TGTGCCAGCAGTCCGGGACTATCGGAGACCCAGTACTTC,CASSPGLSETQYF
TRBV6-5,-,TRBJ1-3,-,TGTGCCAGCAGTGTAATTCCTACCTCTGGAAACACCATATATTTT,CASSVIPTSGNTIYF
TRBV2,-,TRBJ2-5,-,TGTGCCAGCAGTGAAGCGCTTCTAGGGACCCAGTACTTC,CASSEALLGTQYF
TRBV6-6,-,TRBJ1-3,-,TGTGCCAGCAGTTGGGACAACTCTGGAAACACCATATATTTT,CASSWDNSGNTIYF
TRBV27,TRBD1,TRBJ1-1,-,TGTGCCAGCAGTAACAGGGGGGGTAACACTGAAGCTTTCTTT,CASSNRGGNTEAFF
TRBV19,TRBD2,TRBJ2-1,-,TGTGCCAGTAGTTGGGGACTAGCGGGGCACAATGAGCAGTTCTTC,CASSWGLAGHNEQFF
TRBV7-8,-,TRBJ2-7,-,TGTGCCAGCAGCCCCCCGGGACGCTACTACGAGCAGTACTTC,CASSPPGRYYEQYF
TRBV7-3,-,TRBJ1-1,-,TGTGCCAGCAGCTTAATTGGTTCTGCCATGAACACTGAAGCTTTCTTT,CASSLIGSAMNTEAFF
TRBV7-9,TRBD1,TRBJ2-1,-,TGTGCCAGCAGCGCTAGGACAGGGTTTTCCTACAATGAGCAGTTCTTC,CASSARTGFSYNEQFF
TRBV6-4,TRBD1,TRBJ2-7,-,TGTGCCAGCAGAGCCTTTGCGGGACAGGTGAACTACGAGCAGTACTTC,CASRAFAGQVNYEQYF